Listed here are 11 T cell receptor beta chains from one sample, sequenced in a study of T cells in Graves' hyperthyroidism and ophthalmopathy. Amplification targeted TCR beta CDR3 regions from RNA transcripts. Carried out on the TCR CDR3, a first-round RT-PCR used the HTBI primer set. TCRdb re-called the multiplex PCR reads with MiXCR, one entry per CDR3 protein. The data contain fewer than 750,000 distinct CDR3 sequences, approximately 44% of them singletons. Source material: peripheral blood or thyroid tissue (not recorded which). All receptors come from a woman between 18 and 30 years old with Graves' hyperthyroidism.

A few counts support this clonotype. The chain is built from TRBV13 and TRBJ2-3, with 8 nucleotides matching TRBD2. CDR1 and CDR2 from the germline V gene are PRHDT and FYEKMQ (reference sequence). V gave up 0 bases and J gave up 2 bases; unmatched junction bases: 7. CDR3 length: 17 amino acids. The CDR3 reads CASSLGGSGTLTDTQYF. As DNA, the CDR3 is TGTGCCAGCAGCTTAGGTGGTAGCGGGACGCTCACAGATACGCAGTATTTT.

The V gene is TRBV7-2, the J gene TRBJ2-3, with 8 bases identical to TRBD1. V trimming: 5 bases; J trimming: 1 base; junction bases outside the gene matches: 5. This CDR3 has 15 residues. Germline CDR1 reads SGHTA; CDR2 reads FQGNSA. Written as DNA, the CDR3 is TGTGCCAGCAGCCCCTCGGGACAGGGCACAGATACGCAGTATTTT. Translating it yields CASSPSGQGTDTQYF.

Concerning this clonotype: The junction departs from germline at one end; a sequencing error may be responsible. The CDR3 DNA reads as TGCGCCAGCAGCCTCCGGGACAGATACAATGAGACCCAGTACTTC. It yields the protein CASSLRDRYNETQYF. V gene TRBV7-2 combines with J gene TRBJ2-5; 7 nucleotides align to TRBD1. Germline CDR1 and CDR2: SGHTA and FQGNSA. The CDR3 loop spans 15 amino acids.

The rearrangement links TRBV7-9 to TRBJ2-7; 9 nucleotides line up with TRBD1. The V and J ends lost 4 bases and 2 bases, in that order; junction bases with no gene match: 3. The germline CDR1 and CDR2 sequences are SEHNR and FQNEAQ (reference sequence). This CDR3 is built from 14 residues. The CDR3 here is CASSSGDRAYEQYF. The CDR3 region has the DNA TGTGCCAGCAGCTCGGGGGACAGGGCCTACGAGCAGTACTTC.

The chain uses TRBV2 and TRBJ2-5; possible D gene TRBD2, 5 bases. V was clipped by 3 bases and J by 0 bases, with 11 bases between them. CDR3 length equals 15 residues. Germline lookup yields CDR1 SNHLY and CDR2 FYNNEI. CDR3 bases: TGTGCCAGCAGTGATCCCGGAGGAAACCAAGAGACCCAGTACTTC. Translating it yields CASSDPGGNQETQYF.

The rearrangement joins TRBV29-1 to TRBJ1-2; no clear D gene. Germline-derived CDR1 and CDR2 are SQVTM and ANQGSEA. The CDR3 runs 12 residues. Trimming took 8 bases from V and 2 from J, leaving 12 bases between them. For the CDR3, the DNA is TGCAGCTTGTCCGACGGGAACTATGGCTACACCTTC. Translating gives CSLSDGNYGYTF.

This clonotype was observed many times. The chain carries TRBV12-3 or TRBV12-4 and TRBJ1-1; tentatively, D is TRBD1 (6 bases). The CDR3 length is 13 residues. V was pared by 6 bases and J by 4 bases, with 12 bases between. The CDR3 spells CASSLVQGTEAFF. The CDR3 coding sequence is TGTGCCAGCAGCCTAGTACAGGGCACTGAAGCTTTCTTT.

The chain combines TRBV10-3 with TRBJ2-7; 9 nucleotides agree with TRBD2. This CDR3 has 15 residues. Per the germline V gene, CDR1 is ENHRY and CDR2 is SYGVKD. The junction had 3 bases not matched to a gene; V was cut back by 0 bases and J by 3 bases. DNA of the CDR3: TGTGCCATCAGTGAGTCTAGCGGGAGTATCTACGAGCAGTACTTC. It codes for CAISESSGSIYEQYF.

This clonotype has just one count. The gene calls are TRBV29-1 and TRBJ1-2, with a tentative D call TRBD1 (6 bases). The germline V and J ends were trimmed by 8 bases and 6 bases, with 16 bases remaining between them. CDR1 and CDR2 from the germline V gene are SQVTM and ANQGSEA. This CDR3 spans 12 amino acids. The CDR3 nucleotides read TGCAGCTTGTTGGGGGGCGCGAATGGCTACACCTTC. Its translation is CSLLGGANGYTF.

This chain links TRBV29-1 with TRBJ2-7; perhaps TRBD1 as D (6 bases). The CDR3 extends over 9 amino acids. The V gene's germline CDR1 is SQVTM and CDR2 ANQGSEA. Trimming took off 8 bases at V and 6 bases at J, with 8 bases between the two ends. The CDR3 sequence: CSQGGEQYF. CDR3 DNA: TGCAGCCAAGGGGGCGAGCAGTACTTC.

The rearrangement uses TRBV27 and TRBJ2-7; TRBD2 matches at 7 bases. There are 15 residues in the CDR3. J was trimmed by 0 bases and V by 2 bases; bases with no gene match: 4. Germline CDR1 is MNHEY and CDR2 is SMNVEV (reference sequence). The CDR3 loop is CASSLSREASYEQYF. For the CDR3, the DNA is TGTGCCAGCAGTTTAAGTCGGGAGGCCTCCTACGAGCAGTACTTC.